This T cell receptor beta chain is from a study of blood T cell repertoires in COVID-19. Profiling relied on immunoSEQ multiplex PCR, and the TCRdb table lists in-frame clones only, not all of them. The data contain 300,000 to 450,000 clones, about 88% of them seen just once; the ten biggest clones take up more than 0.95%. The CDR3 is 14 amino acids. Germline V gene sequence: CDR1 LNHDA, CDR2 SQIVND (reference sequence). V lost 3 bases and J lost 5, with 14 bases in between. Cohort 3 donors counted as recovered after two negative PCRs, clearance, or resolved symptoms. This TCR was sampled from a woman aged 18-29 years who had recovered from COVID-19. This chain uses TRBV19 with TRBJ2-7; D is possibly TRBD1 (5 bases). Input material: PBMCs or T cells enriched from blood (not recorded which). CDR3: CASSIQGQWNEQYF. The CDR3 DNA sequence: TGTGCCAGTAGTATCCAGGGCCAGTGGAACGAGCAGTACTTC. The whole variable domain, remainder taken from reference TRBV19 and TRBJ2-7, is DGGITQSPKYLFRKEGQNVTLSCEQNLNHDAMYWYRQDPGQGLRLIYYSQIVNDFQKGDIAEGYSVSREKKESFPLTVTSAQKNPTAFYLCASSIQGQWNEQYFGPGTRLTVT.